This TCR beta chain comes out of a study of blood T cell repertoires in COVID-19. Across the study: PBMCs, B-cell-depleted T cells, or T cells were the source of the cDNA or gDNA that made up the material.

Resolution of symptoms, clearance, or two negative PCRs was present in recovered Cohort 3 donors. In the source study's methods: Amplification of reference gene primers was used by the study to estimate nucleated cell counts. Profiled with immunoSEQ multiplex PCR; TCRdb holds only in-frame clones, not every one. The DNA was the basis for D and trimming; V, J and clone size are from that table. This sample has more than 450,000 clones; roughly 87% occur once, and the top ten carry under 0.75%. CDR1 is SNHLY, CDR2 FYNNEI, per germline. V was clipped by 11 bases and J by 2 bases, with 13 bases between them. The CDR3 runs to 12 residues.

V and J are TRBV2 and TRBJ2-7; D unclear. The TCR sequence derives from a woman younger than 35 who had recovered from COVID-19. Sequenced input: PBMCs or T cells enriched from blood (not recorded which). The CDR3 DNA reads TGTGCCGGAAGACTGGAAACCTACGAGCAGTACTTC. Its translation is CAGRLETYEQYF. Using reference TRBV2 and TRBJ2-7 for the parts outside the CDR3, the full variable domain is EPEVTQTPSHQVTQMGQEVILRCVPISNHLYFYWYRQILGQKVEFLVSFYNNEISEKSEIFDDQFSVERPDGSNFTLKIRSTKLEDSAMYFCAGRLETYEQYFGPGTRLTVT.